What follows are 12 T cell receptor beta chains derived from one specimen sequenced in a study of OX40 agonist ivuxolimab in advanced cancers. Sequenced by immunoSEQ multiplex PCR; TCRdb stores in-frame clones only, minus some. The profile covers around 60,000 clones, with about 89% appearing a single time and 0.75% to 0.9% taken by the ten largest. Sequenced material: CD4+ or CD8+ T cells sorted from blood, taken in a trial of the OX40 agonist ivuxolimab. All receptors come from an adult with an advanced solid tumor such as melanoma, head and neck, liver or kidney cancer.

V gene TRBV6-1 combines with J gene TRBJ1-3; D may be TRBD1 (5 bases). Deletions cut 2 bases from V and 0 bases from J, with 14 bases between. The CDR3 is 17 amino acids. Looked up from germline, CDR1 is MNHNS and CDR2 is SASEGT. This CDR3 is CASSERGGPSSGNTIYF. CDR3 nucleotides: TGTGCCAGCAGTGAACGGGGGGGACCGAGCTCTGGAAACACCATATATTTT.

The rearrangement joins TRBV21-1 to TRBJ2-7. TRBV21-1 is described as a pseudogene. The CDR3 has 14 residues. The DNA of the CDR3 is TGTGCCAGCAGCAAAGGTCGCCCCTCCTACGAGCAGTACTTC. Translation gives CASSKGRPSYEQYF.

The rearrangement links TRBV11-2 to TRBJ2-7; 11 bases agree with TRBD2. Germline CDR1 is SGHAT and CDR2 is FQNNGV. The CDR3 is 16 amino acids. With V trimmed by 5 bases and J by 3 bases, 9 bases remained unmatched. The CDR3 sequence is CASSRWGGTSGYEQYF. DNA of the CDR3: TGTGCCAGCAGCCGTTGGGGAGGGACTAGCGGCTACGAGCAGTACTTC.

This clone was seen more than once but under ten times. This chain uses TRBV19 with TRBJ1-5; D not certain. CDR3 length equals 13 residues. The germline CDR1 and CDR2 sequences are LNHDA and SQIVND (reference sequence). Trimming removed 5 bases at V and 8 bases at J, with 13 bases between. The CDR3 loop reads CASSWSQNKPQHF. The CDR3 region has the DNA TGTGCCAGTAGTTGGTCCCAAAATAAGCCCCAGCATTTT.

This chain uses TRBV28 with TRBJ1-5; D ambiguous. The V and J ends lost 3 bases and 6 bases respectively, with 9 bases between them. The germline gives CDR1 MDHEN, CDR2 SYDVKM. The CDR3 consists of 13 residues. Here the CDR3 DNA reads TGTGCCAGCAGTTTGGGATCCCCTCAGCCCCAGCATTTT. This translates into CASSLGSPQPQHF. Complete variable domain (other parts from reference TRBV28 and TRBJ1-5): DVKVTQSSRYLVKRTGEKVFLECVQDMDHENMFWYRQDPGLGLRLIYFSYDVKMKEKGDIPEGYSVSREKKERFSLILESASTNQTSMYLCASSLGSPQPQHFGDGTRLSIL.

V is TRBV18 and J is TRBJ2-7; D possibly corresponds to TRBD2 (5 bases). Germline lookup yields CDR1 KGHSH and CDR2 LQKENI. Trimming left V 3 bases short and J 6 bases short, with 15 bases between. The CDR3 extends over 14 amino acids. In nucleotides, the CDR3 is TGTGCCAGCTCACCCCCGACGGGAATCGGCGAGCAGTACTTC. It encodes CASSPPTGIGEQYF.

The V and J genes are TRBV4-1 and TRBJ2-7, with 7 bases that match TRBD1. Germline loops: CDR1 MGHRA, CDR2 YSYEKL. The CDR3 contains 16 residues. V shed 3 bases, J shed 0 bases, and the junction held 8 bases outside the gene matches. DNA of the CDR3: TGCGCCAGCAGCCAGGGACGACAGGGTTCCTCCTACGAGCAGTACTTC. It is translated as CASSQGRQGSSYEQYF.

This chain connects TRBV28 to TRBJ2-7, with D hard to call. The V gene's germline CDR1 is MDHEN and CDR2 SYDVKM. The CDR3 contains 11 residues. Between the trimmed V and J ends, which lost 7 bases and 4 bases, there was a span of 8 bases. CDR3 coding DNA: TGTGCCAGCACAACTCTTTACGAGCAGTACTTC. It codes for CASTTLYEQYF.

The chain joins TRBV11-2 to TRBJ1-4; D gene uncertain. The germline CDR1 and CDR2 sequences are SGHAT and FQNNGV. The CDR3 covers 17 residues. The V end lost 1 base, the J end lost 4 bases, and 16 bases lay between the germline ends. As DNA, the CDR3 is TGTGCCAGCAGCTTAGGATCTGGTGGCAGCTTTAATGAAAAACTGTTTTTT. Residues: CASSLGSGGSFNEKLFF. The full variable domain, in which reference TRBV11-2 and TRBJ1-4 provide the parts outside the CDR3, is EAGVAQSPRYKIIEKRQSVAFWCNPISGHATLYWYQQILGQGPKLLIQFQNNGVVDDSQLPKDRFSAERLKGVDSTLKIQPAKLEDSAVYLCASSLGSGGSFNEKLFFGSGTQLSVL.

V is TRBV30 and J is TRBJ1-6; TRBD1 agrees at 8 bases. V was clipped by 1 base and J by 5 bases; unmatched bases: 1. The CDR3 runs to 14 residues. The germline V gene encodes CDR1 GTSNPN and CDR2 SVGIG (reference sequence). The CDR3 reads CAWSAGQDNSPLHF. CDR3 in DNA: TGTGCCTGGAGTGCGGGACAGGATAATTCACCCCTCCACTTT.

In nucleotides, the CDR3 is TGTGCCAGCTCACCACTCTCAGTAGAAAGCAATCAGCCCCAGCATTTT. This encodes CASSPLSVESNQPQHF. The chain carries TRBV18 and TRBJ1-5, with D unclear. Per the germline V gene, CDR1 is KGHSH and CDR2 is LQKENI. The CDR3 length is 16 residues. V dropped 1 base and J dropped 1 base, with 11 bases sitting between them.

The chain combines TRBV30 with TRBJ1-2, with D uncertain. The CDR3 spans 12 residues. Germline CDR1 is GTSNPN and CDR2 is SVGIG (reference sequence). V gave up 2 bases and J gave up 7 bases, with 11 bases separating them. The CDR3: CAWSPRRSGYTF. The CDR3 DNA follows: TGTGCCTGGAGTCCAAGAAGGAGTGGCTACACCTTC.